This T cell receptor beta chain was sequenced for a study of blood T cell repertoires in COVID-19 (dated by TCRdb to 2018 to 2021). For the study in its entirety: Samples from collaborators originated in the United States, Italy and Spain and spanned both the acute and convalescent phases of COVID-19. The prospective study material was composed of cDNA or gDNA derived from T cells, B-cell-depleted T cells, or PBMCs. Subjects who had been exposed to COVID-19, were actively infected with it, or had recovered from it provided the deeply sampled blood TCRbeta repertoires that made up the dataset. The repertoires were made available in a free public database intended to serve as a resource for research on the immune response to SARS-CoV-2. The samples were drawn from two sources: the first 160 participants of the ongoing ImmuneRACE study, and 1,254 subjects contributed by 6 global collaborators. The sample metadata nearly always contained a de-identified subject ID, COVID-19 status, age in years and sex. Where available, HLA class I and class II types were obtained from metadata supplied by the sample provider rather than from assay-based typing.

TCRbeta CDR3 regions were amplified from genomic DNA using the immunoSEQ Assay, a bias-controlled multiplex PCR. The source study handled its data this way. The number of nucleated cells in each sample was estimated from the amplification of reference gene primers within the assay. Sequence reads were collapsed and filtered to measure the absolute abundance of every unique TCRbeta CDR3 rearrangement. For each sample, productive Simpson clonality was calculated as the square root of Simpson's diversity index across productive rearrangements. The source is immuneACCESS, and TCRdb retained only in-frame sequences with V and J called. Part of the clones is not carried over; for the studies checked, unresolved V genes explain less than half of this, and the remainder is unexplained. V, J and clone size are those of that table, while D and trimming were read from the DNA. This sample gives about 110,000 clones in total; approximately 81% of them show up just once. The ten biggest clones cover about 1.6% of the sample.

V and J lose 3 bases and 2 bases, and a span of 7 bases separates them. The germline V gene provides CDR1 SQVTM and CDR2 ANQGSEA. From cysteine to phenylalanine, the CDR3 is 13 amino acids long. Just CDR3 DNA is preserved here, 39 bases in frame from base 1. The investigation overall reported the following: How much clinical and demographic metadata was included differed by source and by participant, and the metadata was provided uncurated.

Whole blood was collected in K2EDTA tubes by collaborating institutions according to the institutions' own protocols. For TCRbeta analysis, collaborators shipped samples in one of three forms: frozen whole blood, isolated PBMCs, or DNA extracted from either of those sample types. Of note for this clone: Its antigen is unknown. Nothing much larger sits one base from this clone, and base qualities are not available.

Source material: peripheral blood. The receptor chain draws on TRBV29-1 and TRBJ2-2, with the D gene not clear enough to name. This clonotype was obtained from a man between 50 and 59 years old with acute or convalescent COVID-19. The nucleotides are TGCAGCGTTGACAGATATAACACCGGGGAGCTGTTTTTT. The translation is CSVDRYNTGELFF.